Presented here are 30 T cell receptor beta chains from one specimen sequenced in a study of shared clonotypes between healthy human individuals. Method: immunoSEQ multiplex PCR; TCRdb's copy keeps in-frame clones and lacks some. The sample yields some 2,000,000 clones, more than 90% seen once. The source material was naive CD4+ T cells sorted from blood. Described subset: CD45RA+ positively selected. The receptors were sampled from a man between 18 and 35 years old in good health.

This clone was recorded once. The chain uses TRBV5-1 and TRBJ2-7; the match to TRBD1 covers 9 bases. The CDR3 runs to 14 residues. Trimming cost V 4 bases and J 3 bases; bases outside gene matches: 5. Germline CDR1 reads SGHRS; CDR2 reads YFSETQ. In DNA form, the CDR3 reads TGCGCCAGCAGCCCCGGGACAGGGATCTACGAGCAGTACTTC. It translates to CASSPGTGIYEQYF.

This chain uses TRBV18 with TRBJ2-3; no firm D call. This CDR3 spans 13 amino acids. CDR1 and CDR2 (germline): KGHSH, LQKENI. Trimming stripped 5 bases from V and 0 bases from J, with 6 bases between. The CDR3 protein is CASSGVSTDTQYF. The CDR3 bases are TGTGCCAGCTCAGGGGTGAGCACAGATACGCAGTATTTT.

The chain recombines TRBV5-4 with TRBJ2-7, with 10 bases identical to TRBD2. The CDR3 is made up of 16 amino acids. The V gene end was trimmed by 5 bases and the J gene end by 4 bases; junction bases not matched to a gene: 12. Germline V gene lookup returns CDR1 SGHNT and CDR2 YYREEE (reference sequence). The CDR3 DNA sequence: TGTGCCAGCAGTTTTCATGCTAGCGGGAGTGTATACGAGCAGTACTTC. Encoded protein: CASSFHASGSVYEQYF.

V and J are TRBV9 and TRBJ1-3; possible D gene TRBD1, 5 bases. The CDR3 has 17 residues. V was cut by 4 bases and J by 0 bases, with 17 bases left in between. The germline V gene has CDR1 SGDLS and CDR2 YYNGEE. CDR3: CASSRSSGRDSGNTIYF. CDR3 nucleotides: TGTGCCAGCAGCCGGTCGTCAGGGAGGGACTCTGGAAACACCATATATTTT.

The chain uses TRBV5-4 and TRBJ2-5; 8 bases align to TRBD2. The trim removed 0 bases at V and 4 bases at J, leaving 5 bases unmatched. In germline, CDR1 is SGHNT, CDR2 YYREEE (reference sequence). There are 15 residues in the CDR3. The CDR3 nucleotides are TGTGCCAGCAGCTTGGTGGGTAGCGGGATAGAGACCCAGTACTTC. This translates into CASSLVGSGIETQYF.

There are a few counts of this clone. This chain uses TRBV30 with TRBJ1-6, with D unresolved. The ends were cut back, 5 bases at V and 8 bases at J, with 16 bases in the middle. The CDR3 contains 14 residues. Germline CDR1 reads GTSNPN; CDR2 reads SVGIG (reference sequence). DNA of the CDR3: TGTGCCTGGTCGCTTTCGGGTCCCGATTCACCCCTCCACTTT. The encoded protein is CAWSLSGPDSPLHF.

The CDR3 DNA follows: TGTGCCAGCAGTTACCCGCACACCGGGGAGCTGTTTTTT. Protein sequence: CASSYPHTGELFF. V gene TRBV6-6 combines with J gene TRBJ2-2; D is unresolved. The CDR3 length is 13 residues. Trimming took 2 bases from V and 3 from J, leaving 4 bases between them. The germline V gene encodes CDR1 MNHNY and CDR2 SVGAGI (reference sequence).

The chain's CDR3 is CASRGQLAEKLFF. The CDR3 nucleotides read TGTGCCAGCAGGGGACAGCTAGCCGAAAAACTGTTTTTT. The genes are TRBV2 and TRBJ1-4, with 7 bases fitting TRBD1. This CDR3 has 13 residues. Germline V lookup: CDR1 SNHLY, CDR2 FYNNEI. With V trimmed by 6 bases and J by 8 bases, 6 bases remained unmatched.

CDR3 sequence (DNA): TGTGCCAGCAGCCTCCTAGGGGGTTCCACAGATACGCAGTATTTT. Protein product: CASSLLGGSTDTQYF. The V call is TRBV7-9, the J call TRBJ2-3; D may be TRBD1 (6 bases). The V gene's germline CDR1 is SEHNR and CDR2 FQNEAQ (reference sequence). Trimming shortened V by 5 bases and J by 2 bases, and 14 bases separated the two germline ends. CDR3 length equals 15 residues.

Worth noting for this clone: The same CDR3 also results from other DNA sequences found in this sample. The chain couples TRBV30 to TRBJ1-1; D perhaps matches TRBD1 (5 bases). Trimming took off 0 bases at V and 5 bases at J, with 10 bases between the two ends. The CDR3 has 13 amino acids. Germline V CDR1 and CDR2: GTSNPN, SVGIG (reference sequence). The CDR3 spells CAWSVGGSTEAFF. CDR3 nucleotides: TGTGCCTGGAGTGTCGGGGGATCAACTGAAGCTTTCTTT. The variable domain in full, with the rest retrieved from reference TRBV30 and TRBJ1-1, is SQTIHQWPATLVQPVGSPLSLECTVEGTSNPNLYWYRQAAGRGLQLLFYSVGIGQISSEVPQNLSASRPQDRQFILSSKKLLLSDSGFYLCAWSVGGSTEAFFGQGTRLTVV.

This clone showed up just once. The CDR3, as DNA: TGTGCCAGCAGCTCGTGGAATACAGATACGCAGTATTTT. Its translation is CASSSWNTDTQYF. The chain carries TRBV7-2 and TRBJ2-3; D remains unclear. The CDR3 extends over 13 amino acids. CDR1 is SGHTA, CDR2 FQGNSA, per germline. V shed 4 bases and J shed 3 bases, with 8 bases lying between them. The full variable domain, its missing parts supplied by reference TRBV7-2 and TRBJ2-3, is GAGVSQSPSNKVTEKGKDVELRCDPISGHTALYWYRQSLGQGLEFLIYFQGNSAPDKSGLPSDRFSAERTGGSVSTLTIQRTQQEDSAVYLCASSSWNTDTQYFGPGTRLTVL.

The chain employs TRBV15 and TRBJ1-4, with D maybe TRBD1 (5 bases). The V end was cut by 9 bases, the J end by 5 bases, with 10 bases between. The germline V gene encodes CDR1 LNHNV and CDR2 YYDKDF (reference sequence). The CDR3 has 12 residues. The CDR3: CATGRGNEKLFF. CDR3 sequence (DNA): TGTGCCACTGGGCGGGGGAATGAAAAACTGTTTTTT.

This chain joins TRBV25-1 and TRBJ2-3; D gene uncertain. This CDR3 spans 15 amino acids. Germline lookup yields CDR1 MGHDK and CDR2 SYGVNS. V lost 2 bases and J lost 3, with 12 bases in between. The CDR3 DNA reads TGTGCCAGCAGTGAAACAACTGGAAGGACAGATACGCAGTATTTT. Protein: CASSETTGRTDTQYF.

V is TRBV28 and J is TRBJ1-2, with D possibly matching TRBD1 (6 bases). The CDR3 spans 15 residues. Germline CDR1 MDHEN, CDR2 SYDVKM. V dropped 6 bases and J dropped 3 bases, with 17 bases sitting between them. This chain's CDR3 is CASSRPEQGHYGYTF. In DNA, the CDR3 is TGTGCCAGCAGCCGACCGGAACAGGGACACTATGGCTACACCTTC.

The chain employs TRBV28 and TRBJ2-7; tentatively, D is TRBD2 (6 bases). The CDR3 has 20 residues. CDR1 is MDHEN and CDR2 is SYDVKM in the germline V gene. V was pared by 2 bases and J by 4 bases, with 30 bases between. Here the CDR3 reads CASSLPPGGIRDPPNYEQYF. CDR3 bases: TGTGCCAGCAGTTTACCCCCAGGCGGGATTCGAGATCCCCCCAATTACGAGCAGTACTTC.

This clone was observed once. This sequence joins TRBV5-1 and TRBJ2-3, with 8 nucleotides matching TRBD2. The V gene's germline CDR1 is SGHRS and CDR2 YFSETQ. Trimming at V came to 4 bases and at J to 2 bases, leaving 6 bases not matched to a gene. The CDR3 length is 15 residues. The CDR3 sequence: CASSGLAGITDTQYF. CDR3 sequence (DNA): TGCGCCAGCAGCGGGTTAGCGGGAATCACAGATACGCAGTATTTT.

J is TRBJ2-5 and V is TRBV11-2; D is possibly TRBD1 (6 bases). The CDR3 has 13 amino acids. V shed 5 bases and J shed 5 bases, with 12 bases lying between them. CDR1 is SGHAT, CDR2 FQNNGV, per germline. The CDR3 loop reads CASSAGARETQYF. The CDR3 nucleotides are TGTGCCAGCAGCGCAGGGGCGAGGGAGACCCAGTACTTC.

The sample holds one count of this clone. This chain connects TRBV30 to TRBJ1-6, with TRBD1 matching 8 bases. The CDR3 has 16 residues. Germline CDR1 and CDR2: GTSNPN and SVGIG (reference sequence). V was clipped by 4 bases and J by 2 bases; unmatched bases: 7. CDR3 sequence (DNA): TGTGCCTGGAAAAGACAGGGGAGCGCCTATAATTCACCCCTCCACTTT. Encoded protein: CAWKRQGSAYNSPLHF.

The chain employs TRBV6-5 and TRBJ2-1, with TRBD2 matching over 8 bases. CDR3 length: 15 amino acids. The junction had 5 bases not matched to a gene; V was cut back by 6 bases and J by 1 base. The germline V gene has CDR1 MNHEY and CDR2 SVGAGI. CDR3 coding DNA: TGTGCCAGCAGACGGGAGGGGGTTTCCTACAATGAGCAGTTCTTC. Amino acids: CASRREGVSYNEQFF.

This chain connects TRBV5-1 to TRBJ2-5, with 7 positions matching TRBD1. The CDR3 contains 16 residues. The V and J ends lost 0 bases and 5 bases, in that order; junction bases with no gene match: 10. CDR1 and CDR2 from the germline V gene are SGHRS and YFSETQ. CDR3 sequence (DNA): TGCGCCAGCAGCTTGGGAGGGGGCGAAAAACGGGAGACCCAGTACTTC. Translation: CASSLGGGEKRETQYF.

V and J are TRBV6-5 and TRBJ1-1; D is perhaps TRBD1 (5 bases). This CDR3 spans 12 amino acids. Trimming cost V 0 bases and J 11 bases, with 10 bases left between them. CDR1 MNHEY and CDR2 SVGAGI come from the germline V gene. The DNA for the CDR3 is TGTGCCAGCAGTTACTCTGACAGTCCCGCTTTCTTT. Its protein product is CASSYSDSPAFF.

The genes are TRBV7-4 and TRBJ1-5; no clear D gene. V was clipped by 9 bases and J by 6 bases, with 6 bases between them. This CDR3 is 10 amino acids long. CDR1 and CDR2 (germline): SGHVT, SQSDAQ. This CDR3 is CASPIQPQHF. The CDR3 region has the DNA TGTGCCAGTCCGATTCAGCCCCAGCATTTT.

The chain uses TRBV6-5 and TRBJ2-7; the D gene could be TRBD1 or TRBD2 (5 bases each). The CDR3 is 15 residues long. Germline CDR1 is MNHEY and CDR2 is SVGAGI. The germline V and J ends were trimmed by 8 bases and 0 bases, with 17 bases remaining between them. DNA for the CDR3: TGTGCCAGCGCGTCACAGGAGGTCCCCTCCTACGAGCAGTACTTC. This translates into CASASQEVPSYEQYF.

V and J are TRBV4-2 and TRBJ2-2, with 8 nucleotides matching TRBD2. Germline V lookup: CDR1 LGHNA, CDR2 YNFKEQ. The CDR3 has 16 amino acids. Trimming took 3 bases from V and 5 from J; bases not matched to a gene: 8. CDR3 sequence: CASSHPGSGTTGELFF. For the CDR3, the DNA is TGTGCCAGCAGCCATCCCGGTAGCGGGACTACCGGGGAGCTGTTTTTT.

The chain employs TRBV4-1 and TRBJ1-1; D unresolved. V shed 4 bases and J shed 5 bases, with 11 bases lying between them. Germline-derived CDR1 and CDR2 are MGHRA and YSYEKL. This CDR3 region has 13 residues. The CDR3 spells CASSLRRQTEAFF. The DNA of the CDR3 is TGCGCCAGCAGCCTACGACGGCAGACTGAAGCTTTCTTT.

This chain connects TRBV5-4 to TRBJ2-3, with D possibly being TRBD2 (5 bases). V was trimmed by 4 bases and J by 2 bases, leaving 17 bases between them. The CDR3 length is 16 residues. Germline CDR1 SGHNT, CDR2 YYREEE (reference sequence). CDR3 loop: CASSPIGGLATDTQYF. The CDR3 region has the DNA TGTGCCAGCAGCCCTATCGGTGGGCTAGCCACAGATACGCAGTATTTT.

The chain uses TRBV6-5 and TRBJ2-6; TRBD1 matches at 8 bases. Germline V lookup: CDR1 MNHEY, CDR2 SVGAGI. The CDR3 length is 15 residues. The V and J ends lost 4 bases and 2 bases, in that order; junction bases with no gene match: 1. DNA for the CDR3: TGTGCCAGCAGTTTACAGGGGGCTGGGGCCAACGTCCTGACTTTC. Amino acids: CASSLQGAGANVLTF.

The gene calls are TRBV9 and TRBJ2-1, with 7 positions matching TRBD1. Per the germline V gene, CDR1 is SGDLS and CDR2 is YYNGEE. There are 16 residues in the CDR3. J was trimmed by 10 bases and V by 0 bases; bases with no gene match: 13. For the CDR3, the DNA is TGTGCCAGCAGCGTAGCTTGGACGACAGGGAATGTAGAGCAGTTCTTC. This encodes CASSVAWTTGNVEQFF.

The rearrangement joins TRBV11-1 to TRBJ2-5; D may be TRBD2 (7 bases). The germline V gene has CDR1 SGHAT and CDR2 FQDESV (reference sequence). The CDR3 contains 13 residues. Trimming took off 6 bases at V and 4 bases at J, with 12 bases between the two ends. The CDR3: CASRRGGVETQYF. The DNA for the CDR3 is TGTGCCAGCAGACGAGGGGGGGTAGAGACCCAGTACTTC. Variable domain in full (rest from reference TRBV11-1 and TRBJ2-5): EAEVAQSPRYKITEKSQAVAFWCDPISGHATLYWYRQILGQGPELLVQFQDESVVDDSQLPKDRFSAERLKGVDSTLKIQPAELGDSAMYLCASRRGGVETQYFGPGTRLLVL.

The chain carries TRBV5-1 and TRBJ2-7, with 9 nucleotides matching TRBD1. J gave up 6 bases and V 4 bases, and 11 bases lay outside the gene matches. CDR3 length: 15 amino acids. Germline V CDR1 and CDR2: SGHRS, YFSETQ. The DNA for the CDR3 is TGCGCCAGCAGCGCGACCTGGGACAGGGCAAGCGAGCAGTACTTC. Translating gives CASSATWDRASEQYF.